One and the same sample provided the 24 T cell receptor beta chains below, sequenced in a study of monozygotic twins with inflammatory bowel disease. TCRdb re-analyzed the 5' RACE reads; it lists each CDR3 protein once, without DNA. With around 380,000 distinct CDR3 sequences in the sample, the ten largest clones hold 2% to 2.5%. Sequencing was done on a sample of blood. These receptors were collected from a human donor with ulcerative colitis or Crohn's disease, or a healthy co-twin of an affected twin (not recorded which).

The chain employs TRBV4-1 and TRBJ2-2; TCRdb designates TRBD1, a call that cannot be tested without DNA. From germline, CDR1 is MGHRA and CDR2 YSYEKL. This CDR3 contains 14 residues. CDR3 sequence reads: CASSRQGVTGELFF.

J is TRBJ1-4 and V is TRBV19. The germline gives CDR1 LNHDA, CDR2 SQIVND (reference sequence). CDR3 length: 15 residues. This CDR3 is CASSIDHQANEKLFF.

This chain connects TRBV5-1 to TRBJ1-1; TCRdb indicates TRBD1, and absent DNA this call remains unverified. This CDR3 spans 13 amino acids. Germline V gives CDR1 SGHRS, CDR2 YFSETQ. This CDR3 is CASKMTGGYEAFF.

CDR3 region: CASGSGTRTTGEQFF. The chain employs TRBV6-1 and TRBJ2-1; TCRdb picks TRBD2, but there is no DNA to check that call. Germline CDR1 reads MNHNS; CDR2 reads SASEGT. CDR3 length: 15 residues.

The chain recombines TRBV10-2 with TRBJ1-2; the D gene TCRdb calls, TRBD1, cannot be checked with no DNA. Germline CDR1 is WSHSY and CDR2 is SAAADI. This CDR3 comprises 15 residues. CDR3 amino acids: CASSGWDRGLVGYTF.

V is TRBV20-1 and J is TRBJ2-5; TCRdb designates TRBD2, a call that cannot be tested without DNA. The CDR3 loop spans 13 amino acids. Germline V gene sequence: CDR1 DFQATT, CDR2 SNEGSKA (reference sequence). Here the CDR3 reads CSATGLVSETQYF.

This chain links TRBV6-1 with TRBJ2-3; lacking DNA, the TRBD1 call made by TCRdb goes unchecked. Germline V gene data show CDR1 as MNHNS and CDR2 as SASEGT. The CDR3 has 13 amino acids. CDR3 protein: CASRLTGPDTQYF.

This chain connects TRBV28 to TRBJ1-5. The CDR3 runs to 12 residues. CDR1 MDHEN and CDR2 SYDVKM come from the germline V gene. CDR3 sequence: CASSLSKQPQHF.

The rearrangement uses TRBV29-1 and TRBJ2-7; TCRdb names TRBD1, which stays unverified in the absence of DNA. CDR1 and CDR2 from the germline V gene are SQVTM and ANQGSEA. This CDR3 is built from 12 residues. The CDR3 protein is CSVGTGVGEQYF.

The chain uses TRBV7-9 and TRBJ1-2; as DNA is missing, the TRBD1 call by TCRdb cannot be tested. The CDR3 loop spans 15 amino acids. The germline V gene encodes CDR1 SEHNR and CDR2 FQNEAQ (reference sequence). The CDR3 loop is CASSFTRGVRMGYTF.

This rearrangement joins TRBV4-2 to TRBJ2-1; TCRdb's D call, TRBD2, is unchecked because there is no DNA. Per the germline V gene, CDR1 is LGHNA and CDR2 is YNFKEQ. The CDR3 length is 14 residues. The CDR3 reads CASSHPSGQDEQFF.

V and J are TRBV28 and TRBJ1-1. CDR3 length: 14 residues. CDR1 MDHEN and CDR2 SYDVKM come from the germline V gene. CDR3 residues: CASSLRALNTEAFF.

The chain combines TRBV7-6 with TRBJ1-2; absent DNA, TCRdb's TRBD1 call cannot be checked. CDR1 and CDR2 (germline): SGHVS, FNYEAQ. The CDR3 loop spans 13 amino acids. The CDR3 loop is CASSSVRGYGYTF.

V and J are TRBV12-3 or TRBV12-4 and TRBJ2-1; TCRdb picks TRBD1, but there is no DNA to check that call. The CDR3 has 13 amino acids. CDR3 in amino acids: CASSWGQGNEQFF.

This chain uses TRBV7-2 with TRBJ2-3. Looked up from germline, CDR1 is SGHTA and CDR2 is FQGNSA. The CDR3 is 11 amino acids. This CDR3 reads CASSEAMTQYF.

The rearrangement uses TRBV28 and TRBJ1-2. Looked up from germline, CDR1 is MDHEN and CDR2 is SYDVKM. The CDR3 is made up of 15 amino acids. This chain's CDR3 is CASSLSGGVRDGYTF.

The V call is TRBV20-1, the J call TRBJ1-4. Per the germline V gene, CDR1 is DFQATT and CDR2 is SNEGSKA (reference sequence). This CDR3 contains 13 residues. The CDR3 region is CSAWAARDEKLFF.

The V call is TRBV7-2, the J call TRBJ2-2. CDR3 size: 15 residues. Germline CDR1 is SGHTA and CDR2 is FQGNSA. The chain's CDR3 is CASREEDVNTGELFF. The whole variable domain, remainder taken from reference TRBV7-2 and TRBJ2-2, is GAGVSQSPSNKVTEKGKDVELRCDPISGHTALYWYRQSLGQGLEFLIYFQGNSAPDKSGLPSDRFSAERTGGSVSTLTIQRTQQEDSAVYLCASREEDVNTGELFFGEGSRLTVL.

CDR3 residues: CSSRGDSGNQPQHF. This chain links TRBV20-1 with TRBJ1-5. Germline V CDR1 and CDR2: DFQATT, SNEGSKA (reference sequence). The CDR3 has 14 amino acids.

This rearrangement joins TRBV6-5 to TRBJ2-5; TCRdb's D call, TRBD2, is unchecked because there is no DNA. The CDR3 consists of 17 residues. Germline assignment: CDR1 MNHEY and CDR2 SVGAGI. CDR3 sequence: CASSYSGPHGNQETQYF.

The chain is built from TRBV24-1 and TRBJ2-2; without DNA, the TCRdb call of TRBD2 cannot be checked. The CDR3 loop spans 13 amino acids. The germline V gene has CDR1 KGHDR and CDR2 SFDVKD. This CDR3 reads CATSAPRGGELFF.

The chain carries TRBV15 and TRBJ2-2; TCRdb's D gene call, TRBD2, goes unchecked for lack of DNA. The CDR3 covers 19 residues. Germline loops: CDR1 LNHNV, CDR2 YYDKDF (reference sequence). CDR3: CATSRDKAWETSNTGELFF. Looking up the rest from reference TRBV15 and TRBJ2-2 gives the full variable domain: DAMVIQNPRYQVTQFGKPVTLSCSQTLNHNVMYWYQQKSSQAPKLLFHYYDKDFNNEADTPDNFQSRRPNTSFCFLDIRSPGLGDTAMYLCATSRDKAWETSNTGELFFGEGSRLTVL.

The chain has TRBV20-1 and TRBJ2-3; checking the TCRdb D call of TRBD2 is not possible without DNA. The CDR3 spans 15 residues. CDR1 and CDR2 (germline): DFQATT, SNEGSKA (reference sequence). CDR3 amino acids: CSALTGLAVTDTQYF.

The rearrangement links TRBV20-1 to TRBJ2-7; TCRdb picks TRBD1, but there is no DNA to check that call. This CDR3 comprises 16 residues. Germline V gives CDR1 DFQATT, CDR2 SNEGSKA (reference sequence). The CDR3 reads CSARDPTPSSSYEQYF.